What follows are 15 T cell receptor beta chains derived from one specimen sequenced in a study of blood T cell repertoires in COVID-19. Using immunoSEQ multiplex PCR, the repertoire was profiled, and TCRdb retains in-frame clones only, with some absent. The profile shows under 250,000 clones, approximately 85% of them singletons. Sequencing input: peripheral blood. The receptors shown here come from a man between 45 and 60 years old with COVID-19, enrolled during active disease.

This chain uses TRBV27 with TRBJ2-7, with 10 bases identical to TRBD1. Germline CDR1 and CDR2: MNHEY and SMNVEV (reference sequence). J lost 11 bases, V lost 8 bases, and 12 bases had no gene match. The CDR3 length is 13 residues. The CDR3 DNA reads as TGTGCCAGCGCGTCCACCGGGACAGGGGAGGAGTACTTC. Protein product: CASASTGTGEEYF.

The rearrangement joins TRBV30 to TRBJ1-1; D remains ambiguous. The CDR3 runs 16 residues. Germline-derived CDR1 and CDR2 are GTSNPN and SVGIG (reference sequence). V was trimmed by 0 bases and J by 0 bases, leaving 14 bases between them. The CDR3 region is CAWSVSKTRMNTEAFF. In DNA form, the CDR3 reads TGTGCCTGGAGTGTATCGAAGACACGAATGAACACTGAAGCTTTCTTT.

This clone was seen once. The CDR3 bases are TGCAGTGCTAGACAGGGATATGGCTACACCTTC. Translating gives CSARQGYGYTF. V gene TRBV20-1 combines with J gene TRBJ1-2, with a possible D match to TRBD1 (5 bases). Germline V gene sequence: CDR1 DFQATT, CDR2 SNEGSKA (reference sequence). CDR3 length: 11 residues. V was trimmed by 2 bases and J by 5 bases, leaving 6 bases between them.

This chain's CDR3 is CASRRQTNSPLHF. In DNA form, the CDR3 reads TGTGCCAGTAGAAGACAGACTAATTCACCCCTCCACTTT. This chain uses TRBV19 with TRBJ1-6; a possible D gene is TRBD1 (5 bases). The CDR3 extends over 13 amino acids. Trimming took off 6 bases at V and 6 bases at J, with 9 bases between the two ends. CDR1 LNHDA and CDR2 SQIVND come from the germline V gene (reference sequence). Combining the CDR3 with reference TRBV19 and TRBJ1-6 gives the whole variable domain DGGITQSPKYLFRKEGQNVTLSCEQNLNHDAMYWYRQDPGQGLRLIYYSQIVNDFQKGDIAEGYSVSREKKESFPLTVTSAQKNPTAFYLCASRRQTNSPLHFGNGTRLTVT.

This clone was counted once. The chain links TRBV30 to TRBJ2-7; possible D gene TRBD1, 6 bases. V was pared by 5 bases and J by 7 bases, with 12 bases between. The CDR3 is 11 residues long. CDR1 and CDR2 (germline): GTSNPN, SVGIG (reference sequence). CDR3 coding DNA: TGTGCCTGGCGGCAGGGGTGGGAGCAGTACTTC. Amino acid sequence: CAWRQGWEQYF.

The table lists this clone with a count of one. This chain links TRBV3-1 (or the pseudogene TRBV3-2) with TRBJ2-7, with 11 bases lining up with TRBD1. V dropped 1 base and J dropped 5; count of bases not matched to a gene: 4. The CDR3 is made up of 15 amino acids. Germline lookup yields CDR1 LGHDT and CDR2 YNNKEL (reference sequence). The CDR3 DNA follows: TGTGCCAGCAGCCAAGCGGGACAGGGGGTGGACGAGCAGTACTTC. It yields the protein CASSQAGQGVDEQYF.

This rearrangement joins TRBV3-1 (or the pseudogene TRBV3-2) to TRBJ1-1; 8 nucleotides line up with TRBD1. J lost 5 bases, V lost 1 base, and 3 bases had no gene match. Germline CDR1 is LGHDT and CDR2 is YNNKEL (reference sequence). The CDR3 contains 14 residues. The CDR3 region is CASSQVDRGTEAFF. The CDR3 coding sequence is TGTGCCAGCAGCCAAGTAGACAGGGGTACTGAAGCTTTCTTT.

The chain has TRBV18 and TRBJ2-5; tentatively, D is TRBD2 (6 bases). Trimming took 7 bases from V and 2 from J, leaving 11 bases between them. The CDR3 is made up of 13 amino acids. Germline V gene lookup returns CDR1 KGHSH and CDR2 LQKENI. The CDR3: CASFKGRQETQYF. CDR3 in DNA: TGTGCCAGCTTTAAGGGGAGGCAAGAGACCCAGTACTTC.

The gene calls are TRBV11-3 and TRBJ2-7; D is uncertain. The CDR3 is made up of 13 amino acids. V shed 4 bases and J shed 1 base, with 8 bases lying between them. The V gene's germline CDR1 is SGHNT and CDR2 YENEEA. In DNA form, the CDR3 reads TGTGCCAGCAGCTCAACGGGTTCCTACGAGCAGTACTTC. It codes for CASSSTGSYEQYF.

The chain employs TRBV7-9 and TRBJ2-2; the D gene is possibly TRBD2 (5 bases). The germline V gene has CDR1 SEHNR and CDR2 FQNEAQ (reference sequence). This CDR3 is 17 amino acids long. Deletions cut 0 bases from V and 0 bases from J, with 11 bases between. This chain's CDR3 is CASSLALAGANTGELFF. For the CDR3, the DNA is TGTGCCAGCAGCTTAGCGCTCGCGGGTGCGAACACCGGGGAGCTGTTTTTT.

This clone was recorded once. V and J are TRBV9 and TRBJ1-4; 8 bases agree with TRBD1. Germline values: CDR1 SGDLS, CDR2 YYNGEE. Losses at the gene ends were 3 bases for V and 7 bases for J; bases not matched to a gene: 8. The CDR3 totals 15 residues. This CDR3 is CASSAGPGGPEKLFF. DNA of the CDR3: TGTGCCAGCAGCGCGGGCCCAGGGGGCCCTGAAAAACTGTTTTTT.

The genes are TRBV3-1 (or the pseudogene TRBV3-2) and TRBJ2-3, with TRBD2 identical over 14 bases. The CDR3 is 19 residues long. In germline, CDR1 is LGHDT, CDR2 YNNKEL (reference sequence). J lost 4 bases, V lost 4 bases, and 13 bases had no gene match. CDR3 in DNA: TGTGCCAGCAGCCCCGGCCCCCTGACTAGCGGGGGGGCGGCAGATACGCAGTATTTT. Its translation is CASSPGPLTSGGAADTQYF.

For this clone: Other DNA sequences of this sample code for an identical CDR3. V usage is TRBV12-3 or TRBV12-4 and J usage is TRBJ2-2, with D unclear. The CDR3 is made up of 13 amino acids. V shed 1 base and J shed 6 bases, with 6 bases lying between them. The CDR3 DNA reads TGTGCCAGCAGTTTAGGAGGCGCCGGGGAGCTGTTTTTT. This codes for CASSLGGAGELFF.

V usage is TRBV2 and J usage is TRBJ1-5; maybe TRBD1 (5 bases). The CDR3 extends over 14 amino acids. V lost 1 base and J lost 4, with 8 bases in between. The germline V gene encodes CDR1 SNHLY and CDR2 FYNNEI. In DNA form, the CDR3 reads TGTGCCAGCAGTGAAGTGGCAGGGAATCAGCCCCAGCATTTT. Residues: CASSEVAGNQPQHF.

The chain carries TRBV30 and TRBJ1-2; unclear D gene. Deletions cut 0 bases from V and 4 bases from J, with 12 bases between. Germline values: CDR1 GTSNPN, CDR2 SVGIG (reference sequence). The CDR3 runs 14 residues. CDR3 sequence (DNA): TGTGCCTGGAGTGTAGGTTCGGGTCCCTATGGCTACACCTTC. Translation: CAWSVGSGPYGYTF. Looking up the rest from reference TRBV30 and TRBJ1-2 gives the full variable domain: SQTIHQWPATLVQPVGSPLSLECTVEGTSNPNLYWYRQAAGRGLQLLFYSVGIGQISSEVPQNLSASRPQDRQFILSSKKLLLSDSGFYLCAWSVGSGPYGYTFGSGTRLTVV.